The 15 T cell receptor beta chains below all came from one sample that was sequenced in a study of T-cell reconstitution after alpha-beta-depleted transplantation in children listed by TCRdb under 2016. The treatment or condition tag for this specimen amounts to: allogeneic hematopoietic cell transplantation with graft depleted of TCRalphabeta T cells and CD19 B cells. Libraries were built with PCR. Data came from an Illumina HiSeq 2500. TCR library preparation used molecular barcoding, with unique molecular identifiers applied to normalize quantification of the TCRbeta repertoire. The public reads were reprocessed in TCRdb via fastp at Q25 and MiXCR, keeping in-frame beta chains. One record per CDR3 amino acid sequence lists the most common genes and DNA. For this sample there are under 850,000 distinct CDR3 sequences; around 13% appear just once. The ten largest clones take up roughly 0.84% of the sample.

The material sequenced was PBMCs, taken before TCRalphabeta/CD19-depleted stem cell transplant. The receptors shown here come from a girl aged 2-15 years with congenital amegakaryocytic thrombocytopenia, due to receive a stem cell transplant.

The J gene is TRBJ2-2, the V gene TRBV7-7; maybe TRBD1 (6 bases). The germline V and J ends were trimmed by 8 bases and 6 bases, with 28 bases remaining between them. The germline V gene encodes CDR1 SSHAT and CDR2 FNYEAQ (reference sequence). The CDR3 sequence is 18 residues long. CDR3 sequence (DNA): TGTGCCAGCGCTATCGAAATATCCGGGACATCCAACCCCGGGGAGCTGTTTTTT. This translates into CASAIEISGTSNPGELFF.

As DNA, the CDR3 is TGTGCCAGCAGCTTAGATACAGGGTTAGCCTATGGCTACACCTTC. Protein sequence: CASSLDTGLAYGYTF. The V call is TRBV7-9, the J call TRBJ1-2; possibly TRBD1 for D (6 bases). CDR3 length: 15 amino acids. Germline V gene sequence: CDR1 SEHNR, CDR2 FQNEAQ (reference sequence). The ends were cut back, 1 base at V and 4 bases at J, with 13 bases in the middle. Full variable domain (outside the CDR3, taken from reference TRBV7-9 and TRBJ1-2): DTGVSQNPRHKITKRGQNVTFRCDPISEHNRLYWYRQTLGQGPEFLTYFQNEAQLEKSRLLSDRFSAERPKGSFSTLEIQRTEQGDSAMYLCASSLDTGLAYGYTFGSGTRLTVV.

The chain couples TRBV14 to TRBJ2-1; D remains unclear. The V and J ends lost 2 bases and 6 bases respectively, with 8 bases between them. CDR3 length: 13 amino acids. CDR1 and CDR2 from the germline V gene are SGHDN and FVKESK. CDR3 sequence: CASSQQVRNEQFF. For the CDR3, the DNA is TGTGCCAGCAGCCAACAAGTCCGCAATGAGCAGTTCTTC.

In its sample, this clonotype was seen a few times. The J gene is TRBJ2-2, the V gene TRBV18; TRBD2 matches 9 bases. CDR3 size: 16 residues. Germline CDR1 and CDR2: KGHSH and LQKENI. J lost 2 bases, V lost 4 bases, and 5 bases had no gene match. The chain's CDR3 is CASSRGTSTNTGELFF. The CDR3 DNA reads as TGTGCCAGCTCACGGGGGACTAGCACCAACACCGGGGAGCTGTTTTTT. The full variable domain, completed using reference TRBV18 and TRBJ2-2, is NAGVMQNPRHLVRRRGQEARLRCSPMKGHSHVYWYRQLPEEGLKFMVYLQKENIIDESGMPKERFSAEFPKEGPSILRIQQVVRGDSAAYFCASSRGTSTNTGELFFGEGSRLTVL.

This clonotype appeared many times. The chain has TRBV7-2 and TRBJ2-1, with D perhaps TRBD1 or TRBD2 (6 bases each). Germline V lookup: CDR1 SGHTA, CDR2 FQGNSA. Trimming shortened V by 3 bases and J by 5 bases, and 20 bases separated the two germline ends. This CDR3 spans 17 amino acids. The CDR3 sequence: CASSFDGWGAGNNEQFF. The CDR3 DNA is TGTGCCAGCAGCTTCGACGGTTGGGGGGCGGGGAACAATGAGCAGTTCTTC.

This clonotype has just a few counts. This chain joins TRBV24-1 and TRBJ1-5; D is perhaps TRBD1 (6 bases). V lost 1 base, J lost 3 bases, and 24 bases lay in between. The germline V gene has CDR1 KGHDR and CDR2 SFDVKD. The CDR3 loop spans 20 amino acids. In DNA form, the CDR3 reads TGTGCCACCAGTGATTTACGGGACCTCGGGCGAGGGGGGAACAATCAGCCCCAGCATTTT. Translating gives CATSDLRDLGRGGNNQPQHF.

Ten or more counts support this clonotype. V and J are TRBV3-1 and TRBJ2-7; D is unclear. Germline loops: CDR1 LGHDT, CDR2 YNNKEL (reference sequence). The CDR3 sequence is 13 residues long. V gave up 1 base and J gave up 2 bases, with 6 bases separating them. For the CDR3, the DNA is TGTGCCAGCAGCCAAGCCCGGACCTACGAGCAGTACTTC. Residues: CASSQARTYEQYF.

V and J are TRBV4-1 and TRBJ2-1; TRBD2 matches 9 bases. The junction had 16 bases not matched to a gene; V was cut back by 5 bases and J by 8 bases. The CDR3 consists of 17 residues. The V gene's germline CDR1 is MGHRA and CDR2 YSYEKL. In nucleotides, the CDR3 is TGCGCCAGCAGCTTTAAATTAGCGGGAGTAAAATCTGATGAGCAGTTCTTC. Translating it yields CASSFKLAGVKSDEQFF.

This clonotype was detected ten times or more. The CDR3 protein is CASSPLPAVYYNEQFF. DNA for the CDR3: TGTGCCAGCAGCCCTTTACCGGCGGTATACTACAATGAGCAGTTCTTC. The rearrangement uses TRBV11-2 and TRBJ2-1; no definite D call. V shed 5 bases and J shed 3 bases, with 17 bases lying between them. CDR1 is SGHAT and CDR2 is FQNNGV in the germline V gene. CDR3 length: 16 residues.

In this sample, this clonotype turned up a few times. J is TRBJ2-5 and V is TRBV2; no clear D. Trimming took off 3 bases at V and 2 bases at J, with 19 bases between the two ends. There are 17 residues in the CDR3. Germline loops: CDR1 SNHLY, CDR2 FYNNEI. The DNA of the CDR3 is TGTGCCAGCAGTGACGGTTTCTGGTCAGGAAAACAAGAGACCCAGTACTTC. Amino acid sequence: CASSDGFWSGKQETQYF.

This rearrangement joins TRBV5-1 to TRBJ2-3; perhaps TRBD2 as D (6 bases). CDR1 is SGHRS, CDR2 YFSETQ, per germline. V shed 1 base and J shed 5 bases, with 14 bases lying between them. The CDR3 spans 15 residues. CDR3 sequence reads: CASSLHLAGKDTQYF. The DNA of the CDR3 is TGCGCCAGCAGCTTGCATCTTGCGGGGAAAGATACGCAGTATTTT.

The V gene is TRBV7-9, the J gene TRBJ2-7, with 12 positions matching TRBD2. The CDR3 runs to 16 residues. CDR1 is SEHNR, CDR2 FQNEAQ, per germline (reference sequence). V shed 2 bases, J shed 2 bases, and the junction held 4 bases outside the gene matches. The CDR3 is CASSLRLAGDTYEQYF. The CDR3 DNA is TGTGCCAGCAGCTTACGACTAGCGGGAGATACCTACGAGCAGTACTTC.

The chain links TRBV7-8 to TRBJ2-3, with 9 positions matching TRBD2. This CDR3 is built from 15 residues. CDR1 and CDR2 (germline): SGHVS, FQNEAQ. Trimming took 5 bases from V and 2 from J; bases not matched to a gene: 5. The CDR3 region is CASSGGTSITDTQYF. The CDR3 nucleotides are TGTGCCAGCAGCGGGGGGACTAGCATCACAGATACGCAGTATTTT.

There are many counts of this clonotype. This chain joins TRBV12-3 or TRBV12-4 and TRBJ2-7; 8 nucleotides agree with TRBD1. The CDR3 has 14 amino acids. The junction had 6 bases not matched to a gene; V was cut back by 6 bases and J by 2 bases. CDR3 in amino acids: CASRTGTGPYEQYF. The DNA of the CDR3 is TGTGCCAGCAGGACCGGGACAGGACCCTACGAGCAGTACTTC.

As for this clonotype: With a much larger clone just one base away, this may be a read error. CDR3 sequence reads: CGPINEQYF. CDR3 DNA sequence: TGCGGTCCAATCAACGAGCAGTACTTC. This chain links TRBV20-1 with TRBJ2-7; D remains ambiguous. The germline V gene encodes CDR1 DFQATT and CDR2 SNEGSKA (reference sequence). The CDR3 sequence is 9 residues long.